This T cell receptor beta chain derives from a study of human T cells and chemical hapten exposure. Study information: Alopecia universalis, totalis or areata was present in patients who were mostly female.

Stated time point: patch test 3, about 24 weeks after DPC sensitization. Treatment: therapeutic diphenylcyclopropenone sensitization with weekly scalp DPC. The germline V gene has CDR1 MNHEY and CDR2 SMNVEV (reference sequence). J gave up 3 bases and V 5 bases, and 9 bases lay outside the gene matches. This CDR3 is 16 amino acids long. Many counts were recorded for this clonotype. The library tagged individual cDNA molecules with unique molecular identifiers. Authors' analysis steps: Per sample, the median was around 100,000 TCRs, with values from roughly 23,000 to 700,000. TCRdb passed the RACE reads through MiXCR, listing each CDR3 protein once. The V and J calls and clone size come from TCRdb's table, not from the authors' own analysis. Among over 55,000 distinct CDR3 sequences, approximately 12% were seen once, and the ten largest hold 1.4%.

Source: whole blood, taken in connection with sensitization to the hapten diphenylcyclopropenone (DPC). This clonotype was sampled from a woman between 45 and 65 years old with alopecia areata. Some clones in this sample may be carry-over from other donors' samples. The V call is TRBV27, the J call TRBJ1-4; 7 nucleotides align to TRBD1. The CDR3 DNA reads as TGTGCCAGCAGTGGACTAGGGACAGCTTCTAATGAAAAACTGTTTTTT. Translation: CASSGLGTASNEKLFF.